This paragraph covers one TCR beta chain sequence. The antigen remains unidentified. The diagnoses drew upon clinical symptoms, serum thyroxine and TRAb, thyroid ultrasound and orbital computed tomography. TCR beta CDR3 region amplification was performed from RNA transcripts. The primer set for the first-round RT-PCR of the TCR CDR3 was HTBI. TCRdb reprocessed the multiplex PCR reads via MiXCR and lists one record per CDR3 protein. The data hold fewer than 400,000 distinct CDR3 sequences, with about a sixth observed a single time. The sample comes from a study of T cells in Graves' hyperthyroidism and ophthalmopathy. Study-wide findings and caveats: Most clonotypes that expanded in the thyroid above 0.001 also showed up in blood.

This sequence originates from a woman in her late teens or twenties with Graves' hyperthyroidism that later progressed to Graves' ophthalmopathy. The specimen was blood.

CDR3 region: CASSYDTKNQPQHF. The CDR3 DNA sequence: TGTGCCAGCAGTTATGATACAAAGAATCAGCCCCAGCATTTT. The chain recombines TRBV6-2 or TRBV6-3 with TRBJ1-5; D gene unclear. Germline values: CDR1 MNHEY, CDR2 SVGEGT. This CDR3 region has 14 residues. V lost 3 bases and J 4 bases, leaving 10 bases between the germline ends.